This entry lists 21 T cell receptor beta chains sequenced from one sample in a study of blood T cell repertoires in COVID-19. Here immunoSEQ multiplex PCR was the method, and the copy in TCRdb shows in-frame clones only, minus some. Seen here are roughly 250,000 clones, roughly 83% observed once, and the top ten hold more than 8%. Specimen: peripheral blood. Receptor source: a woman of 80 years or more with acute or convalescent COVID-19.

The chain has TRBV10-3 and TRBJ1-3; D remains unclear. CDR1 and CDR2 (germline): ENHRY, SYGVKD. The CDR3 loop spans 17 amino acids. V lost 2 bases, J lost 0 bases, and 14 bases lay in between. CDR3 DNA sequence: TGTGCCATCAGTGAGGAGCTCACCCAAAGCTCTGGAAACACCATATATTTT. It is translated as CAISEELTQSSGNTIYF.

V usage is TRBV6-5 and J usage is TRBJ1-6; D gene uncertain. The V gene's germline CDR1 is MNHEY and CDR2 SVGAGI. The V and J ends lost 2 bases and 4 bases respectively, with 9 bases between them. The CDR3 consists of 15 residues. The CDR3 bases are TGTGCCAGCAGTTACCGATGGAGGTATAATTCACCCCTCCACTTT. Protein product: CASSYRWRYNSPLHF.

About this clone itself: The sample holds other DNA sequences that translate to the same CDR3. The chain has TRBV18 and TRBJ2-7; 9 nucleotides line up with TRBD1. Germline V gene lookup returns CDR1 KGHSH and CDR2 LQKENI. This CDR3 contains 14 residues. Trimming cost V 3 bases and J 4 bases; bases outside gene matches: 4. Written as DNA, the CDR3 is TGTGCCAGCTCACCCCTGGGACAGGGTTACGAGCAGTACTTC. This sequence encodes CASSPLGQGYEQYF.

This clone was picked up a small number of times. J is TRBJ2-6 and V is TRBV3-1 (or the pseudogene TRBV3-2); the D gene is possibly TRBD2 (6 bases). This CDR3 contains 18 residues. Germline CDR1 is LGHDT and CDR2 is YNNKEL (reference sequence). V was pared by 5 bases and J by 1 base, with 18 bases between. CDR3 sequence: CASSSGGRGLSGANVLTF. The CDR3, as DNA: TGTGCCAGCAGCTCCGGGGGTAGGGGTCTGTCTGGGGCCAACGTCCTGACTTTC.

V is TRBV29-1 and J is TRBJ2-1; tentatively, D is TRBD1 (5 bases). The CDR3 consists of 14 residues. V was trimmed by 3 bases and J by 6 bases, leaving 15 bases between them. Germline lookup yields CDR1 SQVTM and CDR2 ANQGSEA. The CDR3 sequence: CSVENRGPGNEQFF. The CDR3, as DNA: TGCAGCGTTGAGAATAGGGGTCCGGGCAATGAGCAGTTCTTC.

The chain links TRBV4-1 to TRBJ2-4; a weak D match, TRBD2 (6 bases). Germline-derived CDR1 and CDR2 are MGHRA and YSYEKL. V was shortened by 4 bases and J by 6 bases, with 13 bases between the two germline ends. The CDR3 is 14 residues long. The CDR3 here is CASSPGGLGNIQYF. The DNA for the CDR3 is TGCGCCAGCAGCCCCGGGGGTCTAGGAAACATTCAGTACTTC.

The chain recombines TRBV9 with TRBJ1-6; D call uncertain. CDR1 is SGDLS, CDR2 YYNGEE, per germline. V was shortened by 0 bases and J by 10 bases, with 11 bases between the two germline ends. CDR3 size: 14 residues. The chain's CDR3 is CASSVGGNRSPLHF. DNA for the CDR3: TGTGCCAGCAGCGTAGGAGGAAATCGATCACCCCTCCACTTT.

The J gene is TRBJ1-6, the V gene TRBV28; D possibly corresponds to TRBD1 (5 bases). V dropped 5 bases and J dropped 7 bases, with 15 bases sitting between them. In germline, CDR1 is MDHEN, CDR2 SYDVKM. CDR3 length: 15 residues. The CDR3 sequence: CASSGRRGQNSPLHF. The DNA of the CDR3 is TGTGCCAGCAGTGGACGGAGGGGCCAAAATTCACCCCTCCACTTT.

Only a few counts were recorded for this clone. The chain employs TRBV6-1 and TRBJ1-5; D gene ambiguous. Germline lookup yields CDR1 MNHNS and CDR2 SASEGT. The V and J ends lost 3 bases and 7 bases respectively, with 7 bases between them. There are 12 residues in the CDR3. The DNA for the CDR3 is TGTGCCAGCAGTGATAGTCGCCAGCCCCAGCATTTT. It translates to CASSDSRQPQHF.

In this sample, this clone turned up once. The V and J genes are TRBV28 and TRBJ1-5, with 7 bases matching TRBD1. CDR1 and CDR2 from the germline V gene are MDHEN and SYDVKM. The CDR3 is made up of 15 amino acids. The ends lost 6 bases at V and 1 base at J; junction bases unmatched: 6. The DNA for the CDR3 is TGTGCCAGCAGCGGGGCGACAGGGAGCAATCAGCCCCAGCATTTT. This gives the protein CASSGATGSNQPQHF.

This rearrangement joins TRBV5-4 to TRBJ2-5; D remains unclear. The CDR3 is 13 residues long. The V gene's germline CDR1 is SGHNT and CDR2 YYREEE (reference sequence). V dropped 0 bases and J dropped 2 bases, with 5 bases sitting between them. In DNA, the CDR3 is TGTGCCAGCAGCTTGGGGGCTCAAGAGACCCAGTACTTC. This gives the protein CASSLGAQETQYF. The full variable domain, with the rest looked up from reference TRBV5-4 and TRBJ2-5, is ETGVTQSPTHLIKTRGQQVTLRCSSQSGHNTVSWYQQALGQGPQFIFQYYREEENGRGNFPPRFSGLQFPNYSSELNVNALELDDSALYLCASSLGAQETQYFGPGTRLLVL.

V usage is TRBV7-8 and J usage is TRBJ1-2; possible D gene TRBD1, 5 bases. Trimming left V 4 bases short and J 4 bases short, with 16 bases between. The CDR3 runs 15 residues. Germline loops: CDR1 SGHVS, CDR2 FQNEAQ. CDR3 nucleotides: TGTGCCAGCAGCTCGAGTGGCGGGGGGGTCTATGGCTACACCTTC. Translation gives CASSSSGGGVYGYTF.

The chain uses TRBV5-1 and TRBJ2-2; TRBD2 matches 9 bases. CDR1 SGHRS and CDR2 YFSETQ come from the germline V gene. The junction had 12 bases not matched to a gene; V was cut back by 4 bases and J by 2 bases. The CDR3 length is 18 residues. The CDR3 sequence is CASSPPGAGGLNTGELFF. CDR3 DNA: TGCGCCAGCAGCCCCCCCGGAGCGGGGGGCCTCAACACCGGGGAGCTGTTTTTT.

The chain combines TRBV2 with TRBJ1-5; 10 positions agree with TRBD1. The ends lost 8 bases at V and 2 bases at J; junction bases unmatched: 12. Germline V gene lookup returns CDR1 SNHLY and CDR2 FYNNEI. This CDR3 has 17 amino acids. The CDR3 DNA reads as TGTGCCAGCCTCGGGGACAGGGGTCCCCGTGGCAATCAGCCCCAGCATTTT. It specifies CASLGDRGPRGNQPQHF.

CDR3 DNA: TGTGCCAGCAGCTTTTTAAGGGTGGGAGGAGCTTTCTTT. This translates into CASSFLRVGGAFF. The chain links TRBV5-6 to TRBJ1-1; D not certain. The CDR3 is made up of 13 amino acids. Trimming took 2 bases from V and 10 from J, leaving 15 bases between them. The V gene's germline CDR1 is SGHDT and CDR2 YYEEEE.

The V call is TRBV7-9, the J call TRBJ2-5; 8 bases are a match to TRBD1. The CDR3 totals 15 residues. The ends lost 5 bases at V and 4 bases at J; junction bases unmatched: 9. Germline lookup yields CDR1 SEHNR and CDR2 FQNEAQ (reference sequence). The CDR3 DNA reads TGTGCCAGCAGCGCCGGACAGGGATTCGGAGAGACCCAGTACTTC. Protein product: CASSAGQGFGETQYF.

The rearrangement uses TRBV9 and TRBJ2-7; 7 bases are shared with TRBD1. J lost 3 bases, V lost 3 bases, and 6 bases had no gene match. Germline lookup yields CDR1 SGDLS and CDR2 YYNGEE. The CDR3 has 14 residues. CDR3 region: CASSAGTENYEQYF. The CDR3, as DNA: TGTGCCAGCAGCGCCGGGACAGAGAACTACGAGCAGTACTTC.

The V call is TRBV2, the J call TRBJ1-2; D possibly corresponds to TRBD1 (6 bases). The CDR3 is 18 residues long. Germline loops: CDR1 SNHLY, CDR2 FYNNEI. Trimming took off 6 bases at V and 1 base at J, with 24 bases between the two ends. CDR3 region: CASSQRKDSPPINYGYTF. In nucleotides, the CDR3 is TGTGCCAGCAGCCAAAGGAAGGACAGCCCTCCGATTAACTATGGCTACACCTTC.

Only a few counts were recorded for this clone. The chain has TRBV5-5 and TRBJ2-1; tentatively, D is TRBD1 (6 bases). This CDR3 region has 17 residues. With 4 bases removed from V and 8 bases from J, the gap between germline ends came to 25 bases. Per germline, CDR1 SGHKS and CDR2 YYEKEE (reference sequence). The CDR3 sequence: CASSTDYRDRFGHEQFF. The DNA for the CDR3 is TGTGCCAGCAGCACGGATTACAGGGATAGGTTTGGTCATGAGCAGTTCTTC.

The CDR3 region is CASSAAGTGQETQYF. In nucleotides, the CDR3 is TGTGCCAGCAGCGCCGCGGGGACTGGCCAAGAGACCCAGTACTTC. V is TRBV11-1 and J is TRBJ2-5; D is possibly TRBD2 (6 bases). Germline loops: CDR1 SGHAT, CDR2 FQDESV (reference sequence). Trimming removed 5 bases at V and 1 base at J, with 14 bases between. The CDR3 spans 15 residues.

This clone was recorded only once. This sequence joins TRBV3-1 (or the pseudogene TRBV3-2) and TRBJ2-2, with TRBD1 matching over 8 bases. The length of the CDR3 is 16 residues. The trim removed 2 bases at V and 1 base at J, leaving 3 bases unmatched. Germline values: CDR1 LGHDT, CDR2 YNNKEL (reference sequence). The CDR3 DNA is TGTGCCAGCAGCCAATCCGGGACAGGGAACACCGGGGAGCTGTTTTTT. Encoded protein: CASSQSGTGNTGELFF.